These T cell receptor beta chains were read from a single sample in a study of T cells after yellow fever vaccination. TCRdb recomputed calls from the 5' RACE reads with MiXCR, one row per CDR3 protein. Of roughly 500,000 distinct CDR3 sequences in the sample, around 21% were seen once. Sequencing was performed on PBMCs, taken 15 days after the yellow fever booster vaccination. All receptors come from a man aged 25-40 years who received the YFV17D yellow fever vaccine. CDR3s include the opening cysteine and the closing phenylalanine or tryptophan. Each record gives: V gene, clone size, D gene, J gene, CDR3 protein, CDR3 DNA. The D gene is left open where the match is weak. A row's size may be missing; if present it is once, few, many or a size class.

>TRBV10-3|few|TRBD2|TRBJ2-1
CAISTGTSSYNEQFF
TGTGCCATCAGCACCGGGACTAGCTCCTACAATGAGCAGTTCTTC
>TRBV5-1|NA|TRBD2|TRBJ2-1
CASSQHGLADYNEQFF
TGCGCCAGCAGCCAACACGGACTAGCGGACTACAATGAGCAGTTCTTC
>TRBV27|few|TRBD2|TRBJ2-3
CASSFAGGSDTQYF
TGTGCCAGCAGTTTTGCGGGAGGATCGGATACGCAGTATTTT
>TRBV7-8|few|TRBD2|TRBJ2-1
CASRKIAGLSSYNEQFF
TGTGCCAGCAGGAAAATAGCGGGACTTAGCTCCTACAATGAGCAGTTCTTC
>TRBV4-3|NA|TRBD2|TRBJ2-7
CASRYEAGGSYEQYF
TGCGCCAGCAGATACGAAGCGGGAGGTTCTTACGAGCAGTACTTC
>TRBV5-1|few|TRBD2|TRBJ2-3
CASSLVTGSGGDTQYF
TGCGCCAGCAGCTTGGTGACGGGTAGCGGGGGAGATACGCAGTATTTT
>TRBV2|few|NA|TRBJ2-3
CASSEEGYTQYF
TGTGCCAGCAGTGAAGAGGGTTATACGCAGTATTTT
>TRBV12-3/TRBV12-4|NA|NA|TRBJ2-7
CASSSSVGTLSSYEQYF
TGTGCCAGCAGTTCATCGGTGGGGACACTGAGCTCCTACGAGCAGTACTTC
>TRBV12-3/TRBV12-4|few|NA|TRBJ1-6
CASKRGGSPLHF
TGTGCCAGCAAGAGGGGGGGTTCACCCCTCCACTTT
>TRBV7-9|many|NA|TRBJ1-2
CASSFSYYGYTF
TGTGCCAGCAGCTTCTCATACTATGGCTACACCTTC
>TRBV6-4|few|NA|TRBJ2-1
CASREGASGLLNEQFF
TGTGCCAGCAGGGAGGGGGCTAGCGGCCTCTTGAATGAGCAGTTCTTC
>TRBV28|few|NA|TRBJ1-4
CASRGQRGEKLFF
TGTGCCAGCAGGGGCCAAAGAGGGGAAAAACTGTTTTTT
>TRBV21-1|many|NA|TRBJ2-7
CASSTGTATYEQYF
TGTGCCAGCAGCACCGGGACGGCAACCTACGAGCAGTACTTC
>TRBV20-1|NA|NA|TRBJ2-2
CSARTGNTGELFF
TGCAGTGCTAGGACAGGGAACACCGGGGAGCTGTTTTTT
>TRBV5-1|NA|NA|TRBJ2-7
CASSLAGPATYEQYF
TGCGCCAGCAGCTTGGCAGGGCCGGCCACCTACGAGCAGTACTTC
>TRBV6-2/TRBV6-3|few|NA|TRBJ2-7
CASSTREPGNDEQYF
TGTGCCAGCAGTACCCGTGAGCCGGGAAATGACGAGCAGTACTTC
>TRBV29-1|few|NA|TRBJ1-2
CSVEWASYGYTF
TGCAGCGTTGAGTGGGCCAGCTATGGCTACACCTTC
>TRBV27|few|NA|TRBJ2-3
CASSLETESTDTQYF
TGTGCCAGCAGTTTGGAGACCGAGAGCACAGATACGCAGTATTTT
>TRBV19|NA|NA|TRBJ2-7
CASSDPRGTSYEQYF
TGTGCCAGTAGTGACCCCCGAGGAACCTCCTACGAGCAGTACTTC
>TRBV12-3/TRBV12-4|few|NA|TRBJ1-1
CASSLGSSNTEAFF
TGTGCCAGCAGTTTAGGTTCATCCAACACTGAAGCTTTCTTT
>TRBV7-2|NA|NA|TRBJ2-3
CASSLLVADTQYF
TGTGCCAGCAGCTTATTGGTAGCAGATACGCAGTATTTT
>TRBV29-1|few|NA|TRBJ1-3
CSALGPSGNTIYF
TGCAGCGCCCTCGGGCCCTCTGGAAACACCATATATTTT
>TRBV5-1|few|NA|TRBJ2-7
CASNDGNEQYF
TGCGCCAGCAATGACGGAAACGAGCAGTACTTC
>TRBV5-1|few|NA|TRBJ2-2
CASGAEAMNTGELFF
TGCGCCAGCGGGGCCGAAGCGATGAACACCGGGGAGCTGTTTTTT